This T cell receptor (beta chain) was obtained from a study of vaccination and CD4 T cells after COVID-19. This clonotype was seen once. Its antigen is currently unknown. This sample's treatment: roughly nine-day PBMC culture with coronavirus spike peptide pools or control peptides (ViraFEST assay). With the Oncomine TCR Beta short-read assay, DNA from cultured CD4+ T cells was sequenced. MiXCR, applied by TCRdb to the PCR reads, yields one record per CDR3 protein. The sample records some 15,000 distinct CDR3 sequences, about four fifths being singletons. CDR3 length: 15 amino acids. CDR1 LNHDA and CDR2 SQIVND come from the germline V gene (reference sequence). V lost 5 bases, J lost 5 bases, and 8 bases stayed unmatched.

The source material was CD4+ T cells from blood, cultured in vitro, sampled after SARS-CoV-2 vaccination. The chain has TRBV19 and TRBJ2-5, with 10 bases identical to TRBD2. This sequence originates from a human donor who received a COVID-19 vaccine. The CDR3 protein is CASSGLAGEGETQYF. For the CDR3, the DNA is TGTGCCAGTAGTGGGCTAGCGGGGGAGGGGGAGACCCAGTACTTC. The whole variable domain, remainder taken from reference TRBV19 and TRBJ2-5, is DGGITQSPKYLFRKEGQNVTLSCEQNLNHDAMYWYRQDPGQGLRLIYYSQIVNDFQKGDIAEGYSVSREKKESFPLTVTSAQKNPTAFYLCASSGLAGEGETQYFGPGTRLLVL.